The source of this T cell receptor beta chain is a study of shared clonotypes between healthy human individuals. Background on the study: The donor pool was made up of two women and three men aged 18 to 49.

The CDR3 runs to 15 residues. Germline CDR1 and CDR2: LNHDA and SQIVND (reference sequence). The V gene end was trimmed by 0 bases and the J gene end by 2 bases; junction bases not matched to a gene: 2. Recent acute infections and vaccinations were absent in the healthy HIV-negative adult donors. The split of CD4+ cells yielded CD45RA+ naive and CD45RA-negative memory subsets. Per the original methods: ImmunoSEQ supplied junction-only sequences lacking quality scores, so filtering was different. Clones were read by immunoSEQ multiplex PCR, and TCRdb kept only the in-frame ones, dropping some. The D gene and trimming were derived from the DNA, and the V and J assignments and clone size from that table. The data contain some 1.5 million clones, roughly 96% of them singletons. In this sample, this clone turned up once.

What was sequenced was naive CD4+ T cells sorted from blood. The sample's subset: CD45RA+ positively selected. The sequence derives from a man aged 25-40 years in good health. This chain joins TRBV19 and TRBJ1-2; 8 bases align to TRBD1. Here the CDR3 DNA reads TGTGCCAGTAGTATAGACACAGGGGGGAACTATGGCTACACCTTC. Its translation is CASSIDTGGNYGYTF.